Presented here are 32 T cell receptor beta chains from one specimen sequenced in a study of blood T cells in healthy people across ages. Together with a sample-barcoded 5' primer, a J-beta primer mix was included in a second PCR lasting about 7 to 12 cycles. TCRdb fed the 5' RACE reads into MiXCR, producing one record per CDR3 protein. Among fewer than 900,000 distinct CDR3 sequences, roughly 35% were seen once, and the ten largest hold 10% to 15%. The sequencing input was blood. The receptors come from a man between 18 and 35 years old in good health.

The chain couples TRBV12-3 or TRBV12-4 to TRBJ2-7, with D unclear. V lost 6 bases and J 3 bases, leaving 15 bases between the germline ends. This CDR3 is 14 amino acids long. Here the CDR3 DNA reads TGTGCCAGCAGCCCATCCTCAGTACGCTACGAGCAGTACTTC. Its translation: CASSPSSVRYEQYF.

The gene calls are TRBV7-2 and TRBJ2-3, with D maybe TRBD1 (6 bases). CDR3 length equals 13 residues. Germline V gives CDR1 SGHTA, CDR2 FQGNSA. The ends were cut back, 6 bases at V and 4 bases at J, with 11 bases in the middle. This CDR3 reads CASSLYRADTQYF. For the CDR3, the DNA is TGTGCCAGCAGTCTCTACAGGGCAGATACGCAGTATTTT.

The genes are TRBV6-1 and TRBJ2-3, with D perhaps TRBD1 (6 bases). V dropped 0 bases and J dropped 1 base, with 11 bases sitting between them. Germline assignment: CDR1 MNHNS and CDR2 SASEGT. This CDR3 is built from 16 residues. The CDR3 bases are TGTGCCAGCAGTGAAGCCCCAGGGGAAGGCACAGATACGCAGTATTTT. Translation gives CASSEAPGEGTDTQYF.

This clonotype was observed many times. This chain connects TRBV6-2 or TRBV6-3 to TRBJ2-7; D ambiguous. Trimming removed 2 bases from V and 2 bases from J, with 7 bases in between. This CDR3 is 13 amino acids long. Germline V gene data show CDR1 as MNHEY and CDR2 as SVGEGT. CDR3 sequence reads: CASSYDNTYEQYF. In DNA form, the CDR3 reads TGTGCCAGCAGTTACGACAACACCTACGAGCAGTACTTC.

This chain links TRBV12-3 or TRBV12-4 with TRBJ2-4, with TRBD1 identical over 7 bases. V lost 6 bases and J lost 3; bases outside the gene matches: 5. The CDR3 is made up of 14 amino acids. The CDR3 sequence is CASRAGTDKNIQYF. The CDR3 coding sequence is TGTGCCAGCAGGGCCGGGACAGACAAAAACATTCAGTACTTC.

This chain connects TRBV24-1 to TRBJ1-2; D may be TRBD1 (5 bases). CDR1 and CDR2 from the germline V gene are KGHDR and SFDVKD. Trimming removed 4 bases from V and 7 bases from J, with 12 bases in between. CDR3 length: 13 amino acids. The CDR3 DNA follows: TGTGCCACCAGTGAGTCTGGGACGAGTGGCTACACCTTC. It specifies CATSESGTSGYTF.

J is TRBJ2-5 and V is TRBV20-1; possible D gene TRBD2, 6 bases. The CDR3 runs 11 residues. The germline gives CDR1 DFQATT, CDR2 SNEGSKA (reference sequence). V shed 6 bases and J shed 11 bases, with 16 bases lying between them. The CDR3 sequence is CSAKLAEEQYF. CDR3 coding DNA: TGCAGTGCGAAACTAGCTGAAGAGCAGTACTTC.

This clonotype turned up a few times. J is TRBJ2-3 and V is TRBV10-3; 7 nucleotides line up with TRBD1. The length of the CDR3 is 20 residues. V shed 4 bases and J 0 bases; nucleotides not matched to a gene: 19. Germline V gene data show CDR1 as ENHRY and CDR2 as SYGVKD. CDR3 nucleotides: TGTGCCATCAGTGTAGTAGGGGGCTGGATAACCTCCGCTAGCACAGATACGCAGTATTTT. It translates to CAISVVGGWITSASTDTQYF.

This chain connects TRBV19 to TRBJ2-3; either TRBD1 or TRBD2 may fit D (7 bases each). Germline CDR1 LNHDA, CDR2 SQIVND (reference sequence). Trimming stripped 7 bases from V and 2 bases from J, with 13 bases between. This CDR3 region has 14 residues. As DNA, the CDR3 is TGTGCCAGTACCAGGGGGGGGCTCACAGATACGCAGTATTTT. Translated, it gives CASTRGGLTDTQYF.

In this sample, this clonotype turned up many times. CDR3 nucleotide sequence: TGTGCCAGCAGTTCCGGACAGGGGAGACAAGAGACCCAGTACTTC. Its protein is CASSSGQGRQETQYF. The rearrangement joins TRBV6-5 to TRBJ2-5; TRBD1 matches at 9 bases. The germline V gene has CDR1 MNHEY and CDR2 SVGAGI. The CDR3 contains 15 residues. With V trimmed by 4 bases and J by 2 bases, 5 bases remained unmatched.

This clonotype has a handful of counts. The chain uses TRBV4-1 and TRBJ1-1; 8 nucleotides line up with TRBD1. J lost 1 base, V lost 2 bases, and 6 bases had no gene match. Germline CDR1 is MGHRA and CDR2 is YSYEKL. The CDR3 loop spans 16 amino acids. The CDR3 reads CASSQRAGGQNTEAFF. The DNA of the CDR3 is TGCGCCAGCAGCCAAAGGGCAGGGGGCCAGAACACTGAAGCTTTCTTT.

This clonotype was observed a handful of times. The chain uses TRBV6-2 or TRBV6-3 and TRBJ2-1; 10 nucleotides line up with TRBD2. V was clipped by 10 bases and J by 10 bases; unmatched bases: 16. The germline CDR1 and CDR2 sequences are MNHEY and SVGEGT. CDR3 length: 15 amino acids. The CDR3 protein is CATYLEASGGHEQFF. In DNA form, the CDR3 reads TGTGCCACCTATCTAGAGGCTAGCGGGGGCCACGAGCAGTTCTTC.

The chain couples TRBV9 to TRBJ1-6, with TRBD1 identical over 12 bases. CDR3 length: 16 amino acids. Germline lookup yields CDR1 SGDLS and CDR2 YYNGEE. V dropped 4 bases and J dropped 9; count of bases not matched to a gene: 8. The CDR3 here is CASSPSPGQGASPLHF. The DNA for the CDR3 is TGTGCCAGCAGCCCTTCGCCGGGACAGGGGGCTTCACCCCTCCACTTT.

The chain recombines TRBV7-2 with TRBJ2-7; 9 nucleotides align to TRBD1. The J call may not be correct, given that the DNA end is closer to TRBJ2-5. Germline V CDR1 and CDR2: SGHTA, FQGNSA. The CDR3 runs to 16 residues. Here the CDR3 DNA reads TGTGCCAGCAGCCCCCGGGACAGGGCAGCGCAAGAGACCCAGTACTTC. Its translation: CASSPRDRAAQETQYF.

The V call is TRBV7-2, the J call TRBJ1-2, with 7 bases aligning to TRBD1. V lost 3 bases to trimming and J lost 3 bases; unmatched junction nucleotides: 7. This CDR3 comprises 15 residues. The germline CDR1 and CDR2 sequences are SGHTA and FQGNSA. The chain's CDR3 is CASSLDRSYHYGYTF. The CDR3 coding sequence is TGTGCCAGCAGCTTGGACAGGAGCTACCACTATGGCTACACCTTC.

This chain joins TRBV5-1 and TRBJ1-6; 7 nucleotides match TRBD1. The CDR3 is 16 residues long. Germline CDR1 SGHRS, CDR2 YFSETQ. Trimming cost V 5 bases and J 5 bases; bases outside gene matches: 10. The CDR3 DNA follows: TGCGCCAGCAGGACAGGGTGGAGTCGGGATAATTCACCCCTCCACTTT. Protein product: CASRTGWSRDNSPLHF.

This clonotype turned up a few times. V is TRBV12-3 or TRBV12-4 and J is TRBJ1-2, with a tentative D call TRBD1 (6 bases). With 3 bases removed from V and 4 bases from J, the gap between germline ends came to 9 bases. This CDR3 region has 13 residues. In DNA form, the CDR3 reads TGTGCCAGCAGTTTGGGGGCAACCTATGGCTACACCTTC. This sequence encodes CASSLGATYGYTF.

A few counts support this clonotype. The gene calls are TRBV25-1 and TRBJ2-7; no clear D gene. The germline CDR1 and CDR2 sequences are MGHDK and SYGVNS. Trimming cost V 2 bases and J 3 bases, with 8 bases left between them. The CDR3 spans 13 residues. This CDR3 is CASSELQNYEQYF. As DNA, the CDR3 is TGTGCCAGCAGTGAACTACAGAACTACGAGCAGTACTTC.

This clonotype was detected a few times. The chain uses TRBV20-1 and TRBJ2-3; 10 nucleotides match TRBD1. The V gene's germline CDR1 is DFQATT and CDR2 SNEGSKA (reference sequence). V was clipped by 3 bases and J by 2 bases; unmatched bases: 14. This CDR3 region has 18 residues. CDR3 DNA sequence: TGCAGTGCTAGGTCCGGGACAGGGGTTTCGGTGGCCACAGATACGCAGTATTTT. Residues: CSARSGTGVSVATDTQYF.

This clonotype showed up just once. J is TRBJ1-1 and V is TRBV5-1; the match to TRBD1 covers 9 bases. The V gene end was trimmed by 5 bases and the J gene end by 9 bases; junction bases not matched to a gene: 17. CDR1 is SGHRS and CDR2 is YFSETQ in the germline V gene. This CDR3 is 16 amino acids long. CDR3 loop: CASRSLSLGQGEKAFF. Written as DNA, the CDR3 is TGCGCCAGCAGAAGCTTGAGTTTGGGACAGGGCGAGAAAGCTTTCTTT.

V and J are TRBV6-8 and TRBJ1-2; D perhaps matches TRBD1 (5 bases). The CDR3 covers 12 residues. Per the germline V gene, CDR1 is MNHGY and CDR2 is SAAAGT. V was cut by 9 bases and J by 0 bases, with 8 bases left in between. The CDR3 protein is CARKGTNYGYTF. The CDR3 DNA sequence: TGTGCCAGAAAGGGGACTAACTATGGCTACACCTTC.

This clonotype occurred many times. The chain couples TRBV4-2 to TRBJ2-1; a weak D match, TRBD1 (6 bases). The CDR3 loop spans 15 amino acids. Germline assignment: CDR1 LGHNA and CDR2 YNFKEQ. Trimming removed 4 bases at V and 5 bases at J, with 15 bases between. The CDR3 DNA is TGTGCCAGCAGCCTAAATGTGGACAGTAACAATGAGCAGTTCTTC. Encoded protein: CASSLNVDSNNEQFF.

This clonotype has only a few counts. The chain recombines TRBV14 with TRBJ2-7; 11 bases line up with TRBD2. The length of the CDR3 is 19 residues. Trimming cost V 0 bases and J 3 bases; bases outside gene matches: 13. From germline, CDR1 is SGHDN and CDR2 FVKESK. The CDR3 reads CASSQDPLAGGQDIYEQYF. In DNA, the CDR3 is TGTGCCAGCAGCCAAGATCCGCTAGCGGGGGGACAAGACATCTACGAGCAGTACTTC. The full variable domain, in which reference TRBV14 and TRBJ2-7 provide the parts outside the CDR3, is EAGVTQFPSHSVIEKGQTVTLRCDPISGHDNLYWYRRVMGKEIKFLLHFVKESKQDESGMPNNRFLAERTGGTYSTLKVQPAELEDSGVYFCASSQDPLAGGQDIYEQYFGPGTRLTVT.

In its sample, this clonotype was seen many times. CDR3 sequence (DNA): TGCAGTGCTGACGGGTCCGACAGGGACACAGATACGCAGTATTTT. This gives the protein CSADGSDRDTDTQYF. This chain connects TRBV20-1 to TRBJ2-3; TRBD1 matches 7 bases. The germline CDR1 and CDR2 sequences are DFQATT and SNEGSKA (reference sequence). Trimming cost V 5 bases and J 2 bases; bases outside gene matches: 10. The CDR3 runs 15 residues.

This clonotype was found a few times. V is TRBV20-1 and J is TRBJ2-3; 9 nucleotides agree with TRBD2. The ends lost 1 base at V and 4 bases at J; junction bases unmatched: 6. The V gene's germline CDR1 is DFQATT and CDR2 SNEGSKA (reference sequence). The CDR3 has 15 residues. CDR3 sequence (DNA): TGCAGTGCTAGAGTGGGTAGCGGGGGAGCAGATACGCAGTATTTT. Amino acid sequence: CSARVGSGGADTQYF.

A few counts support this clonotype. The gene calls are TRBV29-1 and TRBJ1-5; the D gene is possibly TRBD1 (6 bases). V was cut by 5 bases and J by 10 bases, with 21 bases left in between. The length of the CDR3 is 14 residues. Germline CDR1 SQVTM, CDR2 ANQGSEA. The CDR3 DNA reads TGCAGCGTTCGAGACGGGGGGCCCGGGACCCCCCAGCATTTT. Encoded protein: CSVRDGGPGTPQHF.

The CDR3 loop is CASSSGVGEYNEQYF. The CDR3 DNA sequence: TGTGCCAGCAGCTCCGGGGTGGGGGAGTACAATGAGCAGTACTTC. The chain links TRBV7-2 to TRBJ2-1; perhaps D is TRBD1 or TRBD2 (5 bases each). Gene TRBJ2-7 matches the end of the DNA better, so the J call may be wrong. Germline V lookup: CDR1 SGHTA, CDR2 FQGNSA. This CDR3 region has 15 residues.

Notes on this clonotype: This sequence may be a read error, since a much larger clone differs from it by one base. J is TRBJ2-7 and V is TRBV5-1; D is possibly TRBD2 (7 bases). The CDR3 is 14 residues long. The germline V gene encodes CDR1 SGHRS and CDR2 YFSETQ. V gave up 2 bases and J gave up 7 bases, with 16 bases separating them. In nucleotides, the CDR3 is TGCGCCAGCAGCTTTAGGGGGGGCAACAGTGAGCAGTACTTC. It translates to CASSFRGGNSEQYF.

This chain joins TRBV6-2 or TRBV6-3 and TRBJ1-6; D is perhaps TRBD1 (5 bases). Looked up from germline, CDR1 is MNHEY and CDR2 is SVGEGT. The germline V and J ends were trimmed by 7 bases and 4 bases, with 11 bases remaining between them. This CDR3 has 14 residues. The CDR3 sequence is CASTPGPYNSPLHF. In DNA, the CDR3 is TGTGCCAGCACTCCGGGACCGTATAATTCACCCCTCCACTTT.

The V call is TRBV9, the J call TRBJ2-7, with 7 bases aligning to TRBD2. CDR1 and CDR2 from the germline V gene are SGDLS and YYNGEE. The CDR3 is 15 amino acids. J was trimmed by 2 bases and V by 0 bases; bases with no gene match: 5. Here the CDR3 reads CASSVGGEGTYEQYF. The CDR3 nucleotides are TGTGCCAGCAGCGTAGGAGGGGAGGGGACCTACGAGCAGTACTTC.

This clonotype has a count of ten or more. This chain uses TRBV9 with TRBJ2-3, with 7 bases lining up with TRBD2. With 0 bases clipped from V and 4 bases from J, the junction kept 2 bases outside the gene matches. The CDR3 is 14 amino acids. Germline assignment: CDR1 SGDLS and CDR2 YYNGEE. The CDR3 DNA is TGTGCCAGCAGCGTAGGCGGGGGAGCAGATACGCAGTATTTT. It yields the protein CASSVGGGADTQYF.

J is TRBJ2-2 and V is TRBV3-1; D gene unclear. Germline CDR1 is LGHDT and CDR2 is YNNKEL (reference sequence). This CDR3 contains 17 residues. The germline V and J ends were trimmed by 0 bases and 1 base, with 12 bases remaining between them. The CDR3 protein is CASSQEWAEWNTGELFF. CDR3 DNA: TGTGCCAGCAGCCAAGAATGGGCAGAATGGAACACCGGGGAGCTGTTTTTT.